One and the same sample provided the 11 T cell receptor beta chains below, sequenced in a study. Cells sorted as Tregs were CD4+, CD25+ and CD127-/low. TCRdb reanalysed the 5' RACE reads using MiXCR and keeps one entry per CDR3 protein. The sample shows 34,000 or so distinct CDR3 sequences, roughly a quarter of them seen only once. The material sequenced was tumor-infiltrating Tregs sorted from the breast tumor. Receptors were obtained from a female donor with breast cancer.

This clonotype was seen a single time. The junction and the germline gene differ at one end; a read error may be behind it. The chain carries TRBV25-1 and TRBJ1-3, with D possibly TRBD1 on 6 matching bases. This CDR3 is 12 amino acids long. CDR1 MGHDK and CDR2 SYGVNS come from the germline V gene. CDR3 coding DNA: TGTGCCAGCAGAATTAGCGGGGGCACCGTATATTTT. It yields the protein CASRISGGTVYF.

This clonotype was seen more than once but under ten times. A much larger clone sits a single nucleotide away, making a read error possible. The chain joins TRBV28 to TRBJ2-3, with 10 bases lining up with TRBD1. Germline loops: CDR1 MDHEN, CDR2 SYDVKM. Trimming removed 5 bases from V and 5 bases from J; junction bases left unmatched: 10. The CDR3 loop spans 16 amino acids. The CDR3 DNA sequence: TGTGCCAGCAGTACCCCCGGACAGGGGGGAAAAGATACGCAGTATTTT. Translated: CASSTPGQGGKDTQYF.

This rearrangement joins TRBV6-2 or TRBV6-3 to TRBJ1-1; D remains unclear. With 2 bases removed from V and 3 bases from J, the gap between germline ends came to 7 bases. Germline V gene data show CDR1 as MNHEY and CDR2 as SVGEGT. The CDR3 runs to 13 residues. The CDR3 protein is CASSYDGDTEAFF. The CDR3 nucleotides read TGTGCCAGCAGTTACGATGGTGACACTGAAGCTTTCTTT.

A word on this clonotype: The junction departs from the called germline gene at one end, perhaps through a read error. V and J are TRBV3-1 and TRBJ2-7, with 12 bases fitting TRBD2. CDR3 length: 15 residues. Looked up from germline, CDR1 is LGHDT and CDR2 is YNNKEL (reference sequence). The chain's CDR3 is CASSTRLAGDHERYF. DNA for the CDR3: TGTGCCAGCAGCACCCGACTAGCGGGAGACCACGAGCGGTACTTC.

This chain joins TRBV15 and TRBJ2-7; D not resolved. CDR3 length: 12 amino acids. The germline gives CDR1 LNHNV, CDR2 YYDKDF (reference sequence). V dropped 5 bases and J dropped 5 bases, with 10 bases sitting between them. CDR3 protein: CATSLQWNEQYF. CDR3 sequence (DNA): TGTGCCACCAGCTTGCAGTGGAACGAGCAGTACTTC.

The J gene is TRBJ2-7, the V gene TRBV7-3; TRBD2 might be the D (7 bases). This CDR3 spans 16 amino acids. Looked up from germline, CDR1 is SGHTA and CDR2 is FQGTGA. Trimming left V 3 bases short and J 7 bases short, with 22 bases between. CDR3 sequence: CASSFRGGSGDNEQYF. CDR3 nucleotide sequence: TGTGCCAGCAGCTTCCGCGGCGGGAGTGGGGACAATGAGCAGTACTTC.

At least ten counts were recorded for this clonotype. The chain couples TRBV4-1 to TRBJ2-1; D remains ambiguous. The V gene lost 0 bases and the J gene lost 6 bases, with 15 bases spanning the gap. This CDR3 has 16 residues. Germline V lookup: CDR1 MGHRA, CDR2 YSYEKL. CDR3 DNA: TGCGCCAGCAGCCAAGATCCCTCGTGGGCCAGCAATGAGCAGTTCTTC. Translated: CASSQDPSWASNEQFF.

This clonotype was recorded a few times. This chain links TRBV18 with TRBJ1-4, with D hard to call. The germline V and J ends were trimmed by 6 bases and 2 bases, with 7 bases remaining between them. CDR1 and CDR2 from the germline V gene are KGHSH and LQKENI. The CDR3 sequence is 13 residues long. CDR3 bases: TGTGCCAGCTCGGCTCCTACTAATGAAAAACTGTTTTTT. Its protein product is CASSAPTNEKLFF.

This clonotype was counted many times. This rearrangement joins TRBV5-1 to TRBJ1-2; D call uncertain. The CDR3 sequence is 17 residues long. Germline lookup yields CDR1 SGHRS and CDR2 YFSETQ. V gave up 0 bases and J gave up 5 bases, with 20 bases separating them. In DNA, the CDR3 is TGCGCCAGCAGCTTGGTGGGAGAGACGTCCGAGGGTTATGGCTACACCTTC. Protein: CASSLVGETSEGYGYTF.

This clonotype was seen ten or more times. V usage is TRBV6-5 and J usage is TRBJ2-3; D may match TRBD1 or TRBD2 (5 bases each). With 10 bases removed from V and 4 bases from J, the gap between germline ends came to 21 bases. The CDR3 has 15 amino acids. CDR1 and CDR2 from the germline V gene are MNHEY and SVGAGI. As DNA, the CDR3 is TGTGCCACCGCCGCTCTTGGGACCTCTGCAGATACGCAGTATTTT. It codes for CATAALGTSADTQYF.

This clonotype was detected once. The rearrangement uses TRBV11-2 and TRBJ2-1; TRBD2 matches at 10 bases. This CDR3 has 16 residues. J was trimmed by 4 bases and V by 5 bases; bases with no gene match: 8. The germline CDR1 and CDR2 sequences are SGHAT and FQNNGV. CDR3 in DNA: TGTGCCAGCAGCCCTCTTAGCGGGAGGCAGTACAATGAGCAGTTCTTC. This codes for CASSPLSGRQYNEQFF.